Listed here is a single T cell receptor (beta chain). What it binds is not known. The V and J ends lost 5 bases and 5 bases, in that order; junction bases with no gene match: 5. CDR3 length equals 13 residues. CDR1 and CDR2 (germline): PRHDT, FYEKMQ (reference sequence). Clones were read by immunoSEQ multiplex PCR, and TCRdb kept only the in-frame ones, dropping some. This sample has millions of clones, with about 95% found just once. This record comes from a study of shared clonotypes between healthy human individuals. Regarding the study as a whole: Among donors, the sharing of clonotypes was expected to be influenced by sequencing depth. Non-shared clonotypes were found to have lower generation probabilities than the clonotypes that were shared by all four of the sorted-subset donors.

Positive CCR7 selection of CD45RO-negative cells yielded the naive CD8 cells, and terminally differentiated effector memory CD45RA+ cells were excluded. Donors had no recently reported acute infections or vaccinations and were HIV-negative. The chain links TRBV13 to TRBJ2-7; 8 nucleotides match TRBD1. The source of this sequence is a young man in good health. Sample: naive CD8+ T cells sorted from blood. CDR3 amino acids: CASSDMDRDEQYF. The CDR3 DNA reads TGTGCCAGCAGCGATATGGACAGGGACGAGCAGTACTTC.